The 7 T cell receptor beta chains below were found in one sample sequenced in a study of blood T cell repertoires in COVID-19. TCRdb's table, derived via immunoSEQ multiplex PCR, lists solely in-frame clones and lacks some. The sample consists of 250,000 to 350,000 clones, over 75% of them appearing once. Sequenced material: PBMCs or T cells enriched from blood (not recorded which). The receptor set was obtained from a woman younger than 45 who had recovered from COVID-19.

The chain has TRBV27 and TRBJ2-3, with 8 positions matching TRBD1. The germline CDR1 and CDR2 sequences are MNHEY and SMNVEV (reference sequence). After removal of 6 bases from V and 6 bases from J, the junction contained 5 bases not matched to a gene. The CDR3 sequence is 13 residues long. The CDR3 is CASRWTGSDTQYF. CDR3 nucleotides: TGTGCCAGCAGGTGGACAGGGTCGGATACGCAGTATTTT.

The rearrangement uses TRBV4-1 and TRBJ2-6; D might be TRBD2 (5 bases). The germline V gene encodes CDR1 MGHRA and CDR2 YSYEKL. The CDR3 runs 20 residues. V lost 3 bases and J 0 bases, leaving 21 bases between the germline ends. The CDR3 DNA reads TGCGCCAGCAGCCACCAAAGGACTCCCACCCCCCCCTCTGGGGCCAACGTCCTGACTTTC. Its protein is CASSHQRTPTPPSGANVLTF.

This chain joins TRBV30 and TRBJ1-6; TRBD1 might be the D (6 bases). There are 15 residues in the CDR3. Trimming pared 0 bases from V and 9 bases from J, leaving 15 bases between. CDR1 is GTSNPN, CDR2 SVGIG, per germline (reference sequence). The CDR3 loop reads CAWSVWKQGSSPLHF. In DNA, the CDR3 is TGTGCCTGGAGTGTATGGAAACAGGGTAGTTCACCCCTCCACTTT.

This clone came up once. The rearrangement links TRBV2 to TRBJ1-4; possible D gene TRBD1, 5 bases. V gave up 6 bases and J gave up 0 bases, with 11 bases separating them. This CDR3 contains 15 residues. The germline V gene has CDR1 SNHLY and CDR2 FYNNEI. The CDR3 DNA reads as TGTGCCAGCAGGCCCCGGGGGGCAACTAATGAAAAACTGTTTTTT. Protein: CASRPRGATNEKLFF.

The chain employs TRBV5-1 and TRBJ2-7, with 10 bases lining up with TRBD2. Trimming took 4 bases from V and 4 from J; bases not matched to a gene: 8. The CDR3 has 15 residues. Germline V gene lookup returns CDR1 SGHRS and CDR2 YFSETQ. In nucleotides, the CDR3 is TGCGCCAGCAGCCTAACTAGCGGGGAGCGGTACGAGCAGTACTTC. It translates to CASSLTSGERYEQYF.

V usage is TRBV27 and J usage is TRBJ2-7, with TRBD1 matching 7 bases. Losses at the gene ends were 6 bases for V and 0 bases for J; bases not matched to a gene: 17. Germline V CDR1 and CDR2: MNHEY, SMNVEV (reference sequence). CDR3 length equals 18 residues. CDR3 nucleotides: TGTGCCAGCAGACCCAAGGGACAGTGGACCCTTGGCTCCTACGAGCAGTACTTC. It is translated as CASRPKGQWTLGSYEQYF.

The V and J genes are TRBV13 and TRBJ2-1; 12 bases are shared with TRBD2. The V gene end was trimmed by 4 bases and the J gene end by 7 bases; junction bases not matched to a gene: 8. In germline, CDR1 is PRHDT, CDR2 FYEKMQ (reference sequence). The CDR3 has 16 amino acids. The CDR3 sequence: CASSSTSGGGWNEQFF. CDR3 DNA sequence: TGTGCCAGCAGCTCGACTAGCGGGGGTGGCTGGAATGAGCAGTTCTTC.